This T cell receptor beta chain was obtained from a study of T cells after yellow fever vaccination. Germline CDR1 SEHNR, CDR2 FQNEAQ (reference sequence). The ends were cut back, 4 bases at V and 1 base at J, with 13 bases in the middle. This CDR3 is built from 15 residues. Whole-study results and caveats: A faster peak, day 5 versus 15, was reached by the weaker secondary response.

Many counts were recorded for this clonotype. What it binds is not known. From the 5' RACE reads, TCRdb called clonotypes with MiXCR, one entry per CDR3 protein. Counted here are 60,000 to 75,000 distinct CDR3 sequences, approximately 7% occurring once; the ten biggest clones make up 35% to 40%. This clonotype originated in a man between 18 and 29 years old who received the YFV17D yellow fever vaccine. This material consisted of CD8+ T cells sorted from PBMCs, taken approximately 40 days after the first yellow fever vaccination. The gene calls are TRBV7-9 and TRBJ1-1; D call uncertain. The CDR3 coding sequence is TGTGCCAGCAGCTCCGTGAGTACAGCGAACACTGAAGCTTTCTTT. It translates to CASSSVSTANTEAFF.